Listed below are T cell receptor beta chains from one sample, sequenced in a study of blood T cells in healthy people across ages. TCRdb passed the 5' RACE reads through MiXCR, listing each CDR3 protein once. Altogether 910,000 or so distinct CDR3 sequences are present, approximately 50% being singletons, with the ten largest covering roughly a fifth. Sequencing was done on a sample of blood. Source of these receptors: a woman in her sixties or seventies in good health. Each CDR3 is given with its conserved first and last residue. The order of the fields is J gene, clone size, V gene, CDR3 protein. Rows may omit the clone size; those that give it use once, few, many or a size class.

>TRBJ2-1|-|TRBV11-2
CASSATRGSWNEQFF
>TRBJ2-3|-|TRBV7-9
CASTPLGLATDTQYF
>TRBJ1-3|-|TRBV6-1
CASMWGNTIYF
>TRBJ2-7|-|TRBV29-1
CSVEGTPAYVQYF
>TRBJ2-7|few|TRBV4-2
CASSQASSSSGAEQYF
>TRBJ2-7|-|TRBV12-3/TRBV12-4
CASSFRMGGSYEQYF
>TRBJ2-7|-|TRBV28
CASSFQGSYYEQYF
>TRBJ2-5|-|TRBV5-1
CASSLGAGTAETQYF
>TRBJ2-1|-|TRBV28
CASSLYGKYNEQFF
>TRBJ2-5|-|TRBV29-1
CSVVPETGAPETQYF
>TRBJ2-7|-|TRBV20-1
CSAAHLRGLSSYEQYF
>TRBJ2-3|-|TRBV12-3/TRBV12-4
CASSLLSGMNTDTQYF
>TRBJ2-3|-|TRBV12-3/TRBV12-4
CASSLGPPLYF
>TRBJ1-5|few|TRBV3-1
CASSPYGDQPQHF
>TRBJ1-1|many|TRBV5-1
CASSYLHGEGVNTEAFF
>TRBJ1-1|few|TRBV18
CASSPRGQGNTEAFF
>TRBJ1-6|-|TRBV14
CASSQDVTPLGSPLHF
>TRBJ1-5|-|TRBV19
CASSFYRGNQPQHF
>TRBJ2-7|-|TRBV4-1
CAGSQEDREADEQYF
>-|few|TRBV12-3/TRBV12-4
CASSLVPGLAEPEQYF
>TRBJ2-6|-|TRBV6-1
CASSGTGGPGANVLTF
>TRBJ2-3|-|TRBV20-1
CSARDLASAGTDTQYF
>TRBJ2-3|-|TRBV28
CASSEFGGPTDTQYF
>TRBJ1-1|once|TRBV12-3/TRBV12-4
CASSPYGTENTEAFF
>TRBJ2-5|-|TRBV5-4
CASSPKGQGGRETQYF
>TRBJ2-1|-|TRBV7-9
CASSLGWGRGPYNEQFF
>TRBJ2-1|few|TRBV4-1
CASSRTGTSGTYNEQFF
>TRBJ2-3|few|TRBV7-2
CASSLVRVPDTQYF
>TRBJ1-2|-|TRBV3-1
CASSHLGSETYTF
>TRBJ2-7|few|TRBV7-3
CASSSPPGNRYEQYF
>TRBJ2-7|-|TRBV7-2
CASSLHNSYEQYF
>TRBJ2-4|once|TRBV5-1
CASREAPEPKNIQYF
>TRBJ1-1|few|TRBV6-6
CASRPFGGTEAFF
>TRBJ1-2|-|TRBV7-8
CASSTTGRGYGYTF
>TRBJ2-7|few|TRBV4-2
CASSLMGSYEQYF
>TRBJ2-3|-|TRBV11-2
CASRDWGASDDTQYF
>-|few|TRBV24-1
CATSPGQSSYNEQYF
>TRBJ2-2|-|TRBV7-6
CASSLSLLRDTANTGELFF
>TRBJ2-3|-|TRBV20-1
CSARDYQREGRDTQYF
>TRBJ2-7|-|TRBV29-1
CSVDGRRGYEQYF